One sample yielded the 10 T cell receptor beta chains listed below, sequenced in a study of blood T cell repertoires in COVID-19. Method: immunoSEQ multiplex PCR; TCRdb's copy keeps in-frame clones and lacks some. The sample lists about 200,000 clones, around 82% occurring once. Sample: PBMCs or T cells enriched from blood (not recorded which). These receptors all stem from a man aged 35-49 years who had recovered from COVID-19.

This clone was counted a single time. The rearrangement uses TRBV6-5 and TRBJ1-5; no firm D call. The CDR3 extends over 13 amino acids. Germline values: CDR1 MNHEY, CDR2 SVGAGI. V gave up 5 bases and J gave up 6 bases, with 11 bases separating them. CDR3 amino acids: CASSTGKSQPQHF. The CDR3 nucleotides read TGTGCCAGCAGTACCGGGAAAAGTCAGCCCCAGCATTTT.

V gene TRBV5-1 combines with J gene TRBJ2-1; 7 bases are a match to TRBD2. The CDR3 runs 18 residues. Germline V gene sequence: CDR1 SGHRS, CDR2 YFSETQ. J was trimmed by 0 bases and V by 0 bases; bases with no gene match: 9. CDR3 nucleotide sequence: TGCGCCAGCAGCTTGGGAGTAGCGGGCCCGAGCTCCTACAATGAGCAGTTCTTC. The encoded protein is CASSLGVAGPSSYNEQFF.

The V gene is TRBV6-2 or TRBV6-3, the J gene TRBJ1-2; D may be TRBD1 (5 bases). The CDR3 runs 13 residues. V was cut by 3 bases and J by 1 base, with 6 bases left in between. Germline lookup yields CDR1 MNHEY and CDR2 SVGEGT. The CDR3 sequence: CASSYQGNYGYTF. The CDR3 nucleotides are TGTGCCAGCAGTTATCAGGGTAACTATGGCTACACCTTC.

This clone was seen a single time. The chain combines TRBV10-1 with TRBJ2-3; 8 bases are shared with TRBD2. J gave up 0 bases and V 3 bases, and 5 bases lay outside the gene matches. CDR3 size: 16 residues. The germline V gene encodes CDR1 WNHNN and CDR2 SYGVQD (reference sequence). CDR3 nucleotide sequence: TGCGCCAGCAGTGAAGAGCGGGAGTATAGCACAGATACGCAGTATTTT. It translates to CASSEEREYSTDTQYF.

CDR3 DNA: TGTGCCAGCAGCCGCTCCGGGACTCCAGCGTCTTACGAGCAGTACTTC. This gives the protein CASSRSGTPASYEQYF. The V gene is TRBV5-5, the J gene TRBJ2-7; tentative D call: TRBD2 (6 bases). Looked up from germline, CDR1 is SGHKS and CDR2 is YYEKEE (reference sequence). The CDR3 has 16 amino acids. Trimming cost V 4 bases and J 4 bases, with 21 bases left between them.

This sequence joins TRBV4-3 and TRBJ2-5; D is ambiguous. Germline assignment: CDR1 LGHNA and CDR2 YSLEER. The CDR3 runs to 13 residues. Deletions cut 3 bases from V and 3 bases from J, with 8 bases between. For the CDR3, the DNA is TGCGCCAGCAGCCAGAGCTTGGAAGAGACCCAGTACTTC. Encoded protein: CASSQSLEETQYF.

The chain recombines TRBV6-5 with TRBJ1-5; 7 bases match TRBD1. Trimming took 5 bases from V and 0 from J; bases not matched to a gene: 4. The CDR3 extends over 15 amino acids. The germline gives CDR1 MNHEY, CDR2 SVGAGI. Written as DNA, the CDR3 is TGTGCCAGCAGTCCCGGGACAGATAGCAATCAGCCCCAGCATTTT. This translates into CASSPGTDSNQPQHF.

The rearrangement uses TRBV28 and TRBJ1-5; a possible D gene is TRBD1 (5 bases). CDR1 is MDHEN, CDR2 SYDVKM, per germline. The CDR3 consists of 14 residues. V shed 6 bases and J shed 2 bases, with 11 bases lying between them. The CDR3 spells CASRDPRGNQPQHF. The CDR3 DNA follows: TGTGCCAGCAGAGACCCCAGGGGCAATCAGCCCCAGCATTTT.

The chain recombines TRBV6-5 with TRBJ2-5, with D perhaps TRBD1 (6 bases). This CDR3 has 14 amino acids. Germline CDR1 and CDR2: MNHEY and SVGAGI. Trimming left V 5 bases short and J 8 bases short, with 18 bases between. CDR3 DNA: TGTGCCAGCAGTCTCTTTACAGGGATGGGAACCCAGTACTTC. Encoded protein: CASSLFTGMGTQYF.

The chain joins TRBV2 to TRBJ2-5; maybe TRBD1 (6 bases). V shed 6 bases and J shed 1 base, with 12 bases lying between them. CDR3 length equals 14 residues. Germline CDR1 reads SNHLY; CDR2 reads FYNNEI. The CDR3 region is CASRATGSQETQYF. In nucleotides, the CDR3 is TGTGCCAGCAGGGCGACAGGTAGCCAAGAGACCCAGTACTTC.